These 25 T cell receptor beta chains were all obtained from the same sample, sequenced in a study of CD8 T cells in Susac syndrome. It was with random hexamers that about 0.45 to 1 ug RNA was reverse transcribed. One entry per CDR3 protein, called by TCRdb with MiXCR from the immunoSEQ multiplex PCR reads. Among 120,000 or so distinct CDR3 sequences listed, just under 95% were seen once. Sequencing was performed on CD8+ T cells from PBMCs. The source of these receptors is a human donor with Susac syndrome.

This rearrangement joins TRBV5-8 to TRBJ2-7; D unresolved. CDR1 is SGHTS and CDR2 is YDEGEE in the germline V gene. The CDR3 contains 13 residues. V gave up 3 bases and J gave up 2 bases, with 9 bases separating them. The CDR3 sequence: CASSYPDAYEQYF. The CDR3 bases are TGTGCCAGCAGCTACCCGGACGCCTACGAGCAGTACTTC.

V is TRBV20-1 and J is TRBJ1-1, with D possibly being TRBD1 (6 bases). CDR1 is DFQATT, CDR2 SNEGSKA, per germline (reference sequence). This CDR3 contains 15 residues. Deletions cut 4 bases from V and 0 bases from J, with 15 bases between. For the CDR3, the DNA is TGCAGTGCTATAGAAGGTCAGGGGATGAACACTGAAGCTTTCTTT. Translation gives CSAIEGQGMNTEAFF.

The J gene is TRBJ2-1, the V gene TRBV6-5, with D maybe TRBD2 (7 bases). The CDR3 runs to 16 residues. Between the trimmed V and J ends, which lost 2 bases and 6 bases, there was a span of 17 bases. Per the germline V gene, CDR1 is MNHEY and CDR2 is SVGAGI. The CDR3 DNA reads TGTGCCAGCAGTTACGCGGGGGCGGGGGCGCGCAATGAGCAGTTCTTC. Its translation is CASSYAGAGARNEQFF.

This sequence joins TRBV29-1 and TRBJ1-1, with 8 nucleotides matching TRBD1. V dropped 8 bases and J dropped 1; count of bases not matched to a gene: 6. The CDR3 contains 13 residues. CDR1 and CDR2 from the germline V gene are SQVTM and ANQGSEA. The CDR3, as DNA: TGCAGCACACGGACAGGGACGAACACTGAAGCTTTCTTT. Translated: CSTRTGTNTEAFF.

The J gene is TRBJ2-2, the V gene TRBV7-8, with D possibly TRBD1 on 6 matching bases. The V end was cut by 7 bases, the J end by 0 bases, with 18 bases between. Germline CDR1 SGHVS, CDR2 FQNEAQ. This CDR3 region has 17 residues. The CDR3 DNA is TGTGCCAGCATAAGGGGGAGTCCGGGACCGAACACCGGGGAGCTGTTTTTT. It specifies CASIRGSPGPNTGELFF.

The chain has TRBV30 and TRBJ2-1, with D tentatively TRBD2 (5 bases). Trimming shortened V by 1 base and J by 3 bases, and 7 bases separated the two germline ends. The CDR3 extends over 13 amino acids. The germline V gene encodes CDR1 GTSNPN and CDR2 SVGIG (reference sequence). The DNA for the CDR3 is TGTGCCTGGAGTGGTGCGGGCTACAATGAGCAGTTCTTC. Amino acids: CAWSGAGYNEQFF.

The chain couples TRBV6-1 to TRBJ2-1, with 13 bases fitting TRBD2. Germline lookup yields CDR1 MNHNS and CDR2 SASEGT. The CDR3 contains 19 residues. V was clipped by 7 bases and J by 8 bases; unmatched bases: 20. The CDR3 nucleotides are TGTGCCAGCATCGAAAGAATTATTGGACTAGCGGGAGAAGGTGATGAGCAGTTCTTC. Protein product: CASIERIIGLAGEGDEQFF.

The chain has TRBV4-1 and TRBJ2-5; D unresolved. The V end was cut by 1 base, the J end by 2 bases, with 14 bases between. The CDR3 has 16 residues. Germline loops: CDR1 MGHRA, CDR2 YSYEKL. The CDR3 DNA follows: TGCGCCAGCAGCCAAGGACCGGAGCTAGGGCAAGAGACCCAGTACTTC. It codes for CASSQGPELGQETQYF.

This chain uses TRBV27 with TRBJ2-1; D could derive from TRBD1 or TRBD2 (5 bases each). The V end was cut by 3 bases, the J end by 6 bases, with 12 bases between. The CDR3 consists of 14 residues. Germline assignment: CDR1 MNHEY and CDR2 SMNVEV (reference sequence). The CDR3 sequence is CASSFRGGGNEQFF. The DNA for the CDR3 is TGTGCCAGCAGTTTCCGGGGTGGGGGCAATGAGCAGTTCTTC.

The CDR3 loop reads CASRGQYEAFF. The CDR3 region has the DNA TGTGCCAGCAGAGGACAGTATGAAGCTTTCTTT. The chain links TRBV12-3 or TRBV12-4 to TRBJ1-1; tentatively, D is TRBD1 (6 bases). Trimming left V 6 bases short and J 7 bases short, with 9 bases between. CDR3 size: 11 residues.

This sequence joins TRBV6-5 and TRBJ1-6; the match to TRBD1 covers 7 bases. J gave up 6 bases and V 5 bases, and 4 bases lay outside the gene matches. In germline, CDR1 is MNHEY, CDR2 SVGAGI. The CDR3 consists of 14 residues. This CDR3 reads CASSTTGLNSPLHF. The CDR3 bases are TGTGCCAGCAGTACGACAGGGCTTAATTCACCCCTCCACTTT.

This clonotype was seen once. The chain combines TRBV27 with TRBJ2-7; 11 bases fit TRBD1. CDR3 length: 14 amino acids. Looked up from germline, CDR1 is MNHEY and CDR2 is SMNVEV (reference sequence). The trim removed 5 bases at V and 6 bases at J, leaving 6 bases unmatched. The CDR3 protein is CASSADRGQGEQYF. Written as DNA, the CDR3 is TGTGCCAGCAGTGCGGACAGGGGGCAAGGCGAGCAGTACTTC.

The chain is built from TRBV6-4 and TRBJ1-1; the D gene is possibly TRBD1 (5 bases). Germline loops: CDR1 MRHNA, CDR2 SNTAGT. Trimming stripped 0 bases from V and 3 bases from J, with 11 bases between. This CDR3 is 15 amino acids long. The CDR3 loop is CASSDSAGGHTEAFF. CDR3 in DNA: TGTGCCAGCAGTGACTCCGCCGGGGGACACACTGAAGCTTTCTTT.

This clonotype came up once. The chain combines TRBV7-3 with TRBJ2-3, with 7 positions matching TRBD1. Germline V lookup: CDR1 SGHTA, CDR2 FQGTGA. This CDR3 spans 16 amino acids. Germline trimming cut 2 bases from V and 2 bases from J; bases unmatched to any gene: 7. The CDR3: CASSLHDRAPTDTQYF. CDR3 DNA sequence: TGTGCCAGCAGCTTACACGACAGGGCCCCCACAGATACGCAGTATTTT.

This clonotype was found once. The CDR3 region is CASRQGGRETQYF. The CDR3 DNA follows: TGTGCCAGCAGGCAAGGGGGGAGAGAGACCCAGTACTTC. The V gene is TRBV25-1, the J gene TRBJ2-5; D tentatively fits TRBD1 or TRBD2 (6 bases each). CDR3 length: 13 amino acids. CDR1 and CDR2 from the germline V gene are MGHDK and SYGVNS. Trimming pared 6 bases from V and 4 bases from J, leaving 12 bases between.

This rearrangement joins TRBV3-1 to TRBJ1-1, with D maybe TRBD1 (5 bases). CDR1 and CDR2 (germline): LGHDT, YNNKEL (reference sequence). Trimming stripped 4 bases from V and 7 bases from J, with 13 bases between. This CDR3 spans 13 amino acids. CDR3 sequence: CASSRVEGFEAFF. CDR3 bases: TGTGCCAGCAGCCGAGTCGAGGGGTTTGAAGCTTTCTTT.

About this clonotype: At one end the junction does not follow the germline gene, possibly because of a read error. The chain combines TRBV5-4 with TRBJ2-7; 13 bases map to TRBD2. Per the germline V gene, CDR1 is SGHNT and CDR2 is YYREEE (reference sequence). The CDR3 is 13 amino acids. The CDR3 DNA sequence: TGTGCCAGCAGCCCGCCACTAGCGGGAGGGTTGTCCTTC. This sequence encodes CASSPPLAGGLSF.

The chain recombines TRBV10-3 with TRBJ1-1; TRBD1 matches 10 bases. The length of the CDR3 is 15 residues. Germline loops: CDR1 ENHRY, CDR2 SYGVKD. The ends lost 5 bases at V and 4 bases at J; junction bases unmatched: 7. CDR3 region: CAISSTGGASTEAFF. The CDR3 DNA reads TGTGCCATCAGTTCGACAGGGGGCGCGAGCACTGAAGCTTTCTTT.

This clonotype was recorded once. This sequence joins TRBV7-9 and TRBJ1-1; TRBD1 might be the D (5 bases). Germline V CDR1 and CDR2: SEHNR, FQNEAQ (reference sequence). This CDR3 is 14 amino acids long. Trimming pared 5 bases from V and 4 bases from J, leaving 14 bases between. The CDR3 loop reads CASSLRDGVTEAFF. DNA of the CDR3: TGTGCCAGCAGCCTCCGGGACGGCGTCACTGAAGCTTTCTTT. Complete variable domain (other parts from reference TRBV7-9 and TRBJ1-1): DTGVSQNPRHKITKRGQNVTFRCDPISEHNRLYWYRQTLGQGPEFLTYFQNEAQLEKSRLLSDRFSAERPKGSFSTLEIQRTEQGDSAMYLCASSLRDGVTEAFFGQGTRLTVV.

The V and J genes are TRBV12-5 and TRBJ2-3; 7 bases align to TRBD2. V lost 11 bases, J lost 5 bases, and 10 bases stayed unmatched. The length of the CDR3 is 13 residues. The germline V gene has CDR1 LGHNT and CDR2 FRNRAP. The CDR3 coding sequence is TGTGCTGGAAGCCGTGGGGGGGGAGATACGCAGTATTTT. Its translation is CAGSRGGGDTQYF.

The chain has TRBV14 and TRBJ1-1; perhaps TRBD1 as D (6 bases). The V gene lost 3 bases and the J gene lost 6 bases, with 14 bases spanning the gap. CDR1 is SGHDN, CDR2 FVKESK, per germline. The CDR3 sequence is 14 residues long. CDR3 sequence (DNA): TGTGCCAGCAGCCAGATCCCAGGGGAGGCTGAAGCTTTCTTT. Translated: CASSQIPGEAEAFF.

The chain carries TRBV19 and TRBJ2-6, with a weak D call TRBD1 (5 bases). Germline V gene lookup returns CDR1 LNHDA and CDR2 SQIVND (reference sequence). Trimming pared 7 bases from V and 1 base from J, leaving 11 bases between. The CDR3 is made up of 15 amino acids. The CDR3: CASTPQGSGANVLTF. The CDR3 coding sequence is TGTGCCAGTACTCCCCAGGGATCTGGGGCCAACGTCCTGACTTTC.

The V and J genes are TRBV20-1 and TRBJ2-2, with 8 bases fitting TRBD2. Germline values: CDR1 DFQATT, CDR2 SNEGSKA (reference sequence). J gave up 3 bases and V 3 bases, and 6 bases lay outside the gene matches. The CDR3 consists of 15 residues. CDR3 bases: TGCAGTGCTAGGACGGGAGGGAGGGACACCGGGGAGCTGTTTTTT. It yields the protein CSARTGGRDTGELFF.

The gene calls are TRBV30 and TRBJ1-2; TRBD1 might be the D (6 bases). The V gene lost 4 bases and the J gene lost 3 bases, with 18 bases spanning the gap. The germline gives CDR1 GTSNPN, CDR2 SVGIG (reference sequence). This CDR3 is built from 15 residues. The DNA of the CDR3 is TGTGCCTGGACCTACGGGGGGCTGAGGGACTATGGCTACACCTTC. This translates into CAWTYGGLRDYGYTF.

The chain carries TRBV27 and TRBJ2-5; D uncertain. Germline CDR1 MNHEY, CDR2 SMNVEV (reference sequence). Trimming cost V 4 bases and J 8 bases, with 17 bases left between them. The CDR3 totals 14 residues. The CDR3 protein is CASSSDLNMDTQYF. As DNA, the CDR3 is TGTGCCAGCAGTTCGGACCTAAACATGGACACCCAGTACTTC.